This T cell receptor (beta chain) was captured by sequencing in a study of Ad26.COV2.S vaccination and SARS-CoV-2 variants. Study overall: Among those in the COV1001 Ad26.COV2.S trial arm was the donor. Intramuscularly, Ad26.COV2.S was given either once or twice, 56 days apart. Study-wide findings and caveats: Post-vaccination breadth of spike-specific CD8+ and CD4+ T cell responses was reportedly substantial. Assessments of TCR breadth and depth may have underestimated the total T cell responses.

As concerns this clone: The antigen remains undetermined.

As for treatment: about 20 received Ad26.COV2.S at low or high dose, single or two shots; 5 received placebo; per-sample allocation not given. The investigators took samples on day 63 after the first vaccine or placebo injection. Here immunoSEQ multiplex PCR was the method, and the copy in TCRdb shows in-frame clones only, minus some. The sample carries about 470,000 clones, about nine tenths recorded once. V trimming: 6 bases; J trimming: 7 bases; junction bases outside the gene matches: 6. In germline, CDR1 is MNHEY, CDR2 SVGAGI. The CDR3 length is 13 residues. This chain joins TRBV6-5 and TRBJ1-2, with 9 bases that match TRBD1. This specimen consisted of peripheral blood, obtained in a trial of Ad26.COV2.S vaccine versus placebo. This sequence originates from a person aged 18-65 years who received the Ad26.COV2.S COVID-19 vaccine or a placebo. CDR3 DNA: TGTGCCAGCAGACAAACAGGGGGCCTTGGCTACACCTTC. It translates to CASRQTGGLGYTF.